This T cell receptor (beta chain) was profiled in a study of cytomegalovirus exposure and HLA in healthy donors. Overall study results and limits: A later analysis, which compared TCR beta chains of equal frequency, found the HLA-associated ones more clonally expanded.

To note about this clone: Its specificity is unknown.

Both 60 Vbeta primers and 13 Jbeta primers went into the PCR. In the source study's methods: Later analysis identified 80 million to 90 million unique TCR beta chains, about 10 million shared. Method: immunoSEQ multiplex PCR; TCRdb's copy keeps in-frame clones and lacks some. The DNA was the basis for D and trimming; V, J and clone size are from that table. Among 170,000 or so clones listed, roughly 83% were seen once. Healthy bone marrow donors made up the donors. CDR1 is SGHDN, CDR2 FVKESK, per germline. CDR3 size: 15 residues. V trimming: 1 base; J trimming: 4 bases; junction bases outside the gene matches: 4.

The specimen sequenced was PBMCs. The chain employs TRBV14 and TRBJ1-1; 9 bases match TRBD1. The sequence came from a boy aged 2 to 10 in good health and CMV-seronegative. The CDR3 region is CASSQAYRGPTEAFF. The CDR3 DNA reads TGTGCCAGCAGCCAAGCTTACAGGGGGCCCACTGAAGCTTTCTTT.